The 30 T cell receptor beta chains given below trace back to one sample, sequenced in a study of Graves' ophthalmopathy and Graves' hyperthyroidism. Scientists amplified the TCR beta CDR3 regions from RNA transcripts. Second-round multiplex PCR came after a first-round RT-PCR that employed HTBI primers. One entry per CDR3 protein, called by TCRdb with MiXCR from the multiplex PCR reads. The sample lists hundreds of thousands of distinct CDR3 sequences, around 40% seen once, with roughly 46% in the top ten. The sequencing sample was made of peripheral blood. The receptor source for this set is an adult man with Graves' ophthalmopathy.

This clonotype was seen a few times. This rearrangement joins TRBV7-2 to TRBJ2-3; weak D call: TRBD2 (6 bases). V was clipped by 3 bases and J by 11 bases, with 18 bases between them. This CDR3 comprises 14 residues. The germline gives CDR1 SGHTA, CDR2 FQGNSA. CDR3 amino acids: CASSFSRDSREQYF. As DNA, the CDR3 is TGTGCCAGCAGCTTTTCCCGGGACTCAAGAGAGCAGTATTTT.

The V call is TRBV29-1, the J call TRBJ1-1; D gene uncertain. The germline gives CDR1 SQVTM, CDR2 ANQGSEA. This CDR3 has 12 residues. Trimming cost V 4 bases and J 1 base, with 7 bases left between them. DNA of the CDR3: TGCAGCGTTGCTTGGGGGAACACTGAAGCTTTCTTT. It codes for CSVAWGNTEAFF.

V usage is TRBV12-3 or TRBV12-4 and J usage is TRBJ1-1; D ambiguous. The CDR3 covers 12 residues. V was trimmed by 8 bases and J by 4 bases, leaving 11 bases between them. CDR3 region: CASQWAGTEAFF. Written as DNA, the CDR3 is TGTGCCAGCCAATGGGCCGGCACTGAAGCTTTCTTT.

As for this clonotype: A much larger clone is a single base away; this may be a read error. This sequence joins TRBV9 and TRBJ1-1, with D uncertain. CDR1 is SGDLS and CDR2 is YYNGEE in the germline V gene. This CDR3 is built from 12 residues. The DNA of the CDR3 is TGTGCCAGCAGCGCCAGGAACACTGAAGCTCTCTTT. It is translated as CASSARNTEALF.

This rearrangement joins TRBV20-1 to TRBJ1-4; weak D call: TRBD1 (5 bases). V was pared by 5 bases and J by 8 bases, with 12 bases between. Germline assignment: CDR1 DFQATT and CDR2 SNEGSKA (reference sequence). CDR3 size: 12 residues. The CDR3: CSADSQGEKLFF. In nucleotides, the CDR3 is TGCAGTGCTGACAGTCAGGGCGAAAAACTGTTTTTT.

V is TRBV29-1 and J is TRBJ1-2; 10 bases line up with TRBD1. Germline V gene lookup returns CDR1 SQVTM and CDR2 ANQGSEA. J was trimmed by 4 bases and V by 8 bases; bases with no gene match: 7. The CDR3 is 13 residues long. CDR3: CSSPDRGSYGYTF. Here the CDR3 DNA reads TGCAGCTCGCCGGACAGGGGGAGCTATGGCTACACCTTC.

This clonotype was picked up many times. V gene TRBV7-9 combines with J gene TRBJ2-5, with D possibly matching TRBD2 (6 bases). Per germline, CDR1 SEHNR and CDR2 FQNEAQ (reference sequence). There are 14 residues in the CDR3. Deletions cut 2 bases from V and 4 bases from J, with 11 bases between. CDR3 amino acids: CASSLKEGGETQYF. CDR3 in DNA: TGTGCCAGCAGCTTAAAGGAGGGAGGAGAGACCCAGTACTTC.

Concerning this clonotype: One junction end does not reproduce the germline sequence, and a read error may be involved. The chain joins TRBV2 to TRBJ1-1; TRBD1 aligns across 9 bases. In germline, CDR1 is SNHLY, CDR2 FYNNEI. The CDR3 covers 15 residues. CDR3 nucleotide sequence: TGTGCCAGCAGCCCCGGGACAGGGAGAAACACTGAAGCTTCCTTT. This gives the protein CASSPGTGRNTEASF.

This clonotype showed up many times. V usage is TRBV19 and J usage is TRBJ1-2, with 9 bases aligning to TRBD1. Germline CDR1 is LNHDA and CDR2 is SQIVND (reference sequence). The CDR3 loop spans 11 amino acids. V was pared by 10 bases and J by 6 bases, with 3 bases of the junction left unmatched. This CDR3 reads CATRQGDGYTF. The CDR3 region has the DNA TGTGCCACCCGACAGGGGGATGGCTACACCTTC.

This clonotype appeared many times. The V gene is TRBV7-8, the J gene TRBJ1-5; D gene unclear. The V and J ends lost 3 bases and 3 bases respectively, with 9 bases between them. Germline V lookup: CDR1 SGHVS, CDR2 FQNEAQ. The CDR3 has 14 amino acids. The CDR3 spells CASSLRTINQPQHF. Here the CDR3 DNA reads TGTGCCAGCAGCTTGCGTACAATCAATCAGCCCCAGCATTTT.

Regarding this clonotype: A much larger clone is a single base away; this may be a read error. The V call is TRBV5-5, the J call TRBJ1-2, with D possibly TRBD1 on 6 matching bases. V was shortened by 2 bases and J by 3 bases, with 11 bases between the two germline ends. This CDR3 spans 14 amino acids. From germline, CDR1 is SGHKS and CDR2 YYEKEE (reference sequence). The DNA of the CDR3 is TGTGCCAGCAGCTTAACGGCAGGGGACTATGGCTACACCTTC. This gives the protein CASSLTAGDYGYTF.

This clonotype was counted between two and nine times. A junction boundary mismatches the germline segment, possibly from a read error. V and J are TRBV24-1 and TRBJ1-5, with 8 positions matching TRBD1. The CDR3 loop spans 16 amino acids. Germline V gene lookup returns CDR1 KGHDR and CDR2 SFDVKD. The chain's CDR3 is CASSETTGDSHQPQHF. The CDR3 DNA reads as TGTGCCAGCAGTGAAACGACAGGGGATTCGCATCAGCCCCAGCATTTT.

There are a few counts of this clonotype. The chain is built from TRBV6-1 and TRBJ2-2; D not resolved. Trimming removed 6 bases at V and 7 bases at J, with 9 bases between. The CDR3 is 12 residues long. Germline V CDR1 and CDR2: MNHNS, SASEGT. The CDR3 loop reads CASSEDVGELFF. In nucleotides, the CDR3 is TGTGCCAGCAGCGAGGATGTCGGGGAGCTGTTTTTT.

In this sample, this clonotype turned up a few times. V usage is TRBV6-1 and J usage is TRBJ2-7, with unresolved D. V was trimmed by 3 bases and J by 2 bases, leaving 11 bases between them. The CDR3 loop spans 14 amino acids. Germline V gene sequence: CDR1 MNHNS, CDR2 SASEGT. The CDR3 reads CASSEVGKTYEQYF. In nucleotides, the CDR3 is TGTGCCAGCAGTGAGGTAGGCAAGACCTACGAGCAGTACTTC.

The sample holds a few counts of this clonotype. J is TRBJ2-7 and V is TRBV2, with TRBD1 identical over 9 bases. V shed 6 bases, J shed 3 bases, and the junction held 6 bases outside the gene matches. The length of the CDR3 is 14 residues. Germline CDR1 and CDR2: SNHLY and FYNNEI. In nucleotides, the CDR3 is TGTGCCAGCAGAAACAGGGGGCTCAGCTACGAGCAGTACTTC. This gives the protein CASRNRGLSYEQYF.

As concerns this clonotype: This CDR3 is missing its conserved last phenylalanine or tryptophan, likely due to a read error. The genes are TRBV20-1 and TRBJ2-7; D remains ambiguous. Germline loops: CDR1 DFQATT, CDR2 SNEGSKA (reference sequence). This CDR3 comprises 13 residues. V was pared by 4 bases and J by 1 base, with 11 bases between. CDR3 loop: CSAMGSRSYEQYL. DNA for the CDR3: TGCAGTGCTATGGGGTCGAGGTCCTACGAGCAGTACCTC.

This clonotype was recorded once. Because the CDR3 is missing its conserved closing phenylalanine or tryptophan, this is likely a read error. No DNA is shown, since the ends of the CDR3 on it are uncertain; the CDR3 is the one TCRdb lists. This rearrangement joins TRBV19 to TRBJ1-6. A total of 8 residues make up the CDR3, ends included. CDR1 is LNHDA, CDR2 SQIVND, per germline (reference sequence). This CDR3 reads CASTPYGS.

This clonotype appeared a few times. The chain has TRBV25-1 and TRBJ1-5, with a weak D call TRBD1 (6 bases). The germline V and J ends were trimmed by 6 bases and 5 bases, with 17 bases remaining between them. Germline V gene sequence: CDR1 MGHDK, CDR2 SYGVNS. CDR3 length: 15 amino acids. In nucleotides, the CDR3 is TGTGCCAGCAGCGAGACAGGAAGATACCATCAGCCCCAGCATTTT. It translates to CASSETGRYHQPQHF.

Regarding this clonotype: A much larger clonotype is one base distant, so this may be a read error. This chain links TRBV7-6 with TRBJ2-7; D is possibly TRBD1 or TRBD2 (5 bases each). The V end lost 1 base, the J end lost 2 bases, and 15 bases lay between the germline ends. CDR1 SGHVS and CDR2 FNYEAQ come from the germline V gene. The CDR3 length is 16 residues. The CDR3 protein is CASSLGEPGRTYEQYF. For the CDR3, the DNA is TGTGCCAGCAGCTTAGGAGAGCCGGGACGGACCTACGAGCAGTACTTC.

This clonotype was observed a handful of times. V usage is TRBV6-1 and J usage is TRBJ1-2; D possibly corresponds to TRBD1 (5 bases). Trimming cost V 8 bases and J 8 bases, with 12 bases left between them. Germline CDR1 MNHNS, CDR2 SASEGT. This CDR3 has 11 residues. This CDR3 is CASGGLGGYTF. As DNA, the CDR3 is TGTGCCAGCGGGGGACTTGGCGGCTACACCTTC.

V and J are TRBV29-1 and TRBJ1-2, with D possibly matching TRBD1 (6 bases). V shed 4 bases and J shed 0 bases, with 12 bases lying between them. Germline CDR1 reads SQVTM; CDR2 reads ANQGSEA. The CDR3 has 14 amino acids. CDR3 in amino acids: CSVGGARTNYGYTF. CDR3 DNA sequence: TGCAGCGTTGGGGGGGCCAGAACTAACTATGGCTACACCTTC. Looking up the rest from reference TRBV29-1 and TRBJ1-2 gives the full variable domain: SAVISQKPSRDICQRGTSLTIQCQVDSQVTMMFWYRQQPGQSLTLIATANQGSEATYESGFVIDKFPISRPNLTFSTLTVSNMSPEDSSIYLCSVGGARTNYGYTFGSGTRLTVV.

The CDR3 coding sequence is TGCAGCGCCCGACAGGGAAGGGACACTGGAAACACCATATATTTT. It codes for CSARQGRDTGNTIYF. The V gene is TRBV29-1, the J gene TRBJ1-3, with TRBD1 matching over 7 bases. The CDR3 has 15 amino acids. Germline-derived CDR1 and CDR2 are SQVTM and ANQGSEA. Trimming at V came to 7 bases and at J to 2 bases, leaving 11 bases not matched to a gene.

This chain links TRBV20-1 with TRBJ2-5; tentative D call: TRBD2 (6 bases). V lost 0 bases to trimming and J lost 5 bases, with 22 bases between them. The CDR3 length is 17 residues. CDR1 and CDR2 from the germline V gene are DFQATT and SNEGSKA (reference sequence). For the CDR3, the DNA is TGCAGTGCTAGAGATCGGCGGGGACGCACTATGGGTGAGACCCAGTACTTC. It is translated as CSARDRRGRTMGETQYF.

The DNA of the CDR3 is TGTGCCAGCAGTGATGGTAGCGGCTACACCTTC. Translation: CASSDGSGYTF. J is TRBJ1-2 and V is TRBV2; D ambiguous. This CDR3 spans 11 amino acids. V was trimmed by 3 bases and J by 8 bases, leaving 7 bases between them. Germline values: CDR1 SNHLY, CDR2 FYNNEI.

Only a few counts were recorded for this clonotype. The genes are TRBV7-2 and TRBJ1-2; unclear D gene. The V end lost 1 base, the J end lost 4 bases, and 10 bases lay between the germline ends. Germline-derived CDR1 and CDR2 are SGHTA and FQGNSA. The CDR3 covers 14 residues. The CDR3 nucleotides read TGTGCCAGCAGCTTAGTACAGACCTCCTATGGCTACACCTTC. Translation: CASSLVQTSYGYTF.

Remarks on this clonotype: A much larger clone lies a single base off, so this may be a read error. The chain links TRBV11-2 to TRBJ1-2; the D gene is possibly TRBD1 (5 bases). Germline CDR1 and CDR2: SGHAT and FQNNGV. This CDR3 is built from 15 residues. Deletions cut 2 bases from V and 2 bases from J, with 12 bases between. The CDR3 DNA is TGTGCCAGCAGCTTATTGGGACGGGGAAACTATGGCTACACCTTC. Its translation is CASSLLGRGNYGYTF.

This chain links TRBV7-2 with TRBJ2-7, with 7 bases that match TRBD1. Germline V lookup: CDR1 SGHTA, CDR2 FQGNSA. The CDR3 spans 15 residues. V lost 5 bases and J lost 1; bases outside the gene matches: 8. CDR3 sequence reads: CASSPDRVGSYEQYF. CDR3 nucleotides: TGTGCCAGCAGCCCTGACAGGGTGGGATCCTACGAGCAGTACTTC.

V and J are TRBV29-1 and TRBJ1-4; possible D gene TRBD1, 5 bases. CDR3 length equals 13 residues. Germline V gene sequence: CDR1 SQVTM, CDR2 ANQGSEA. The V and J ends lost 3 bases and 7 bases respectively, with 12 bases between them. This CDR3 reads CSVERGGSEKLFF. CDR3 nucleotide sequence: TGCAGCGTTGAGCGGGGGGGTAGTGAAAAACTGTTTTTT.

Concerning this clonotype itself: A much larger clone differs from this one at a single base, so this may be a read error. V gene TRBV2 combines with J gene TRBJ1-1; no clear D. Germline values: CDR1 SNHLY, CDR2 FYNNEI. The CDR3 runs 12 residues. This CDR3 reads CASDQRRAEAIF. CDR3 in DNA: TGTGCCAGCGATCAAAGGAGGGCTGAAGCTATCTTT.

This clonotype was picked up many times. The chain has TRBV7-8 and TRBJ2-2, with no clear D. Germline CDR1 SGHVS, CDR2 FQNEAQ. The CDR3 covers 14 residues. V was pared by 1 base and J by 1 base, with 4 bases between. Written as DNA, the CDR3 is TGTGCCAGCAGCTTAGAAGTGAACACCGGGGAGCTGTTTTTT. Translated: CASSLEVNTGELFF.